This T cell receptor (beta chain) comes out of a study of shared clonotypes between healthy human individuals. Repertoires were generated with immunoSEQ multiplex PCR, while TCRdb's copy carries only in-frame clones and drops some. The profile covers 2 million to 2.5 million clones, with roughly 95% appearing a single time and roughly 0.13% taken by the ten largest. Per the germline V gene, CDR1 is SGHRS and CDR2 is YFSETQ. The CDR3 sequence is 14 residues long. V was shortened by 0 bases and J by 1 base, with 7 bases between the two germline ends. Concerning this clone: At the DNA level, this CDR3 is encoded by other sequences in the same sample as well.

Sequences were obtained from naive CD4+ T cells sorted from blood. Subset indicated: CD45RA+ positively selected. The chain joins TRBV5-1 to TRBJ1-1; no reliable D call. This receptor was identified in a man aged 18 to 29 in good health. CDR3 sequence: CASSLGQTNTEAFF. CDR3 coding DNA: TGCGCCAGCAGCTTGGGGCAGACGAACACTGAAGCTTTCTTT.